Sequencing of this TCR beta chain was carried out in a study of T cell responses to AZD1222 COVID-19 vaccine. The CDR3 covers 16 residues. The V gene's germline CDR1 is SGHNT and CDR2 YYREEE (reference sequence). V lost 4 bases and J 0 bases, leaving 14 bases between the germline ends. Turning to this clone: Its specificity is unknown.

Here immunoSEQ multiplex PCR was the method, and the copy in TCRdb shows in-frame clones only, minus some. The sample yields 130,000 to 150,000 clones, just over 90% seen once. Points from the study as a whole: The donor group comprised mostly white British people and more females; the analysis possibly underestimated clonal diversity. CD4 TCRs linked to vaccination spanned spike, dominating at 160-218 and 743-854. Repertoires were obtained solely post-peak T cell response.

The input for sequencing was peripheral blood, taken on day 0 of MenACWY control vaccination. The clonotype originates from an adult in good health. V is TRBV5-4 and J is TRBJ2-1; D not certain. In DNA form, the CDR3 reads TGTGCCAGCAGCCCACTGGACGGAAGCTCCTACAATGAGCAGTTCTTC. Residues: CASSPLDGSSYNEQFF.